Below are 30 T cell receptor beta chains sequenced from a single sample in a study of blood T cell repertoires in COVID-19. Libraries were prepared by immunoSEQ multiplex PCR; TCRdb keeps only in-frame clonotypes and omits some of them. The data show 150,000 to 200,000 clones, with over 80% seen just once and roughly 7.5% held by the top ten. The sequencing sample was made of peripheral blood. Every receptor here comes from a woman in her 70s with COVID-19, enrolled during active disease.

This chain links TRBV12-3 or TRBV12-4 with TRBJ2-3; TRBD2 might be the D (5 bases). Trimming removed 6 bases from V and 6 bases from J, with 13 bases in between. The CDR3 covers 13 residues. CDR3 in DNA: TGTGCCAGCAGACGGGATACGGGCGATACGCAGTATTTT. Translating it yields CASRRDTGDTQYF.

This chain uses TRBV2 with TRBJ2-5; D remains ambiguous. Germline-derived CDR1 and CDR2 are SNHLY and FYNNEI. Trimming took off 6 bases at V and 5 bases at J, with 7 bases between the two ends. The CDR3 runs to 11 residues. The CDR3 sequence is CASRARETQYF. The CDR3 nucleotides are TGTGCCAGCAGAGCTAGGGAGACCCAGTACTTC.

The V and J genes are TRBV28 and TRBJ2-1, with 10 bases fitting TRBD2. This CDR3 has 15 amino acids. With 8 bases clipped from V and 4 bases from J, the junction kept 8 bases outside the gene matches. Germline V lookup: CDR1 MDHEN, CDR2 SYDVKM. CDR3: CASFPSGRVYNEQFF. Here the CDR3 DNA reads TGTGCCAGCTTTCCTAGCGGGAGAGTTTACAATGAGCAGTTCTTC.

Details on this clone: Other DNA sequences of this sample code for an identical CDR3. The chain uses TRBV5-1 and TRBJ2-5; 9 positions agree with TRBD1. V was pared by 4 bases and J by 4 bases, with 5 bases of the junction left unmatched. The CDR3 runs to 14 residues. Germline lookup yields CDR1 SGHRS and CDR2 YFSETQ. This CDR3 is CASSPGTGTETQYF. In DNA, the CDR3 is TGCGCCAGCAGCCCCGGGACAGGGACAGAGACCCAGTACTTC.

CDR3 coding DNA: TGTGCCAGCAGTTACACGGGACTTTTTAACTATGGCTACACCTTC. It is translated as CASSYTGLFNYGYTF. The chain joins TRBV6-2 or TRBV6-3 to TRBJ1-2; weak D call: TRBD1 (5 bases). The CDR3 has 15 residues. The germline V gene encodes CDR1 MNHEY and CDR2 SVGEGT. V gave up 2 bases and J gave up 1 base, with 11 bases separating them.

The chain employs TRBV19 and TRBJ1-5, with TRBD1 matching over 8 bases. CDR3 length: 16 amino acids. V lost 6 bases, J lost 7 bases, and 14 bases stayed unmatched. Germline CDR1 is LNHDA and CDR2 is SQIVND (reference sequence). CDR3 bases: TGTGCCAGTAGCCCACCAAGACAGGGGAAGGGGCAGCCCCAGCATTTT. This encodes CASSPPRQGKGQPQHF.

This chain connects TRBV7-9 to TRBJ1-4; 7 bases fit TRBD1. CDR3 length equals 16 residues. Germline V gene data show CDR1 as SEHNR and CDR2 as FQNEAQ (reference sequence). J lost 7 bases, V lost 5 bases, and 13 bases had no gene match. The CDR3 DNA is TGTGCCAGCAGCGAAGGTACAAGGGGGCGTGCTGAAAAACTGTTTTTT. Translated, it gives CASSEGTRGRAEKLFF.

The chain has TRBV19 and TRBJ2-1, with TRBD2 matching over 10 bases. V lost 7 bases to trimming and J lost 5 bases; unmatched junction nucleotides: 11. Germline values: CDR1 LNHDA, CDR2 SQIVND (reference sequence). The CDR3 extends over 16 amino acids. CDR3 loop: CASNRVAGGGHNEQFF. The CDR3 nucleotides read TGTGCCAGTAACCGGGTAGCGGGAGGTGGTCACAATGAGCAGTTCTTC.

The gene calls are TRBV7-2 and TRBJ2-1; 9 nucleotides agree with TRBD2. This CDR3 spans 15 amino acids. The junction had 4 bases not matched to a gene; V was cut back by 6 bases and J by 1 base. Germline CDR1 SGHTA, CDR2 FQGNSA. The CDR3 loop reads CASRSSGNSYNEQFF. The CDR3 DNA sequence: TGTGCCAGCAGATCTAGCGGGAATTCCTACAATGAGCAGTTCTTC.

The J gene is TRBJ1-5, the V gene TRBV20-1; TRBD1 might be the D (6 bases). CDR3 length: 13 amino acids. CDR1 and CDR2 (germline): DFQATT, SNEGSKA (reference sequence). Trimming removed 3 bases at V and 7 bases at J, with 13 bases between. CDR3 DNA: TGCAGTGCTAGTGGGGGCGCGGGGCAGCCCCAGCATTTT. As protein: CSASGGAGQPQHF.

The CDR3 sequence: CASSFSGALRKQFF. As DNA, the CDR3 is TGTGCCAGCAGTTTTAGCGGGGCCCTCAGGAAGCAGTTCTTC. The chain joins TRBV28 to TRBJ2-1; 8 bases map to TRBD2. The CDR3 is 14 residues long. With V trimmed by 3 bases and J by 11 bases, 9 bases remained unmatched. The germline V gene encodes CDR1 MDHEN and CDR2 SYDVKM.

The CDR3 here is CASSLLAVNSNQPQHF. The CDR3 DNA reads as TGTGCCAGCAGCTTATTGGCAGTTAATAGCAATCAGCCCCAGCATTTT. The V gene is TRBV7-8, the J gene TRBJ1-5; unclear D gene. The CDR3 has 16 amino acids. V was cut by 2 bases and J by 0 bases, with 11 bases left in between. CDR1 is SGHVS and CDR2 is FQNEAQ in the germline V gene.

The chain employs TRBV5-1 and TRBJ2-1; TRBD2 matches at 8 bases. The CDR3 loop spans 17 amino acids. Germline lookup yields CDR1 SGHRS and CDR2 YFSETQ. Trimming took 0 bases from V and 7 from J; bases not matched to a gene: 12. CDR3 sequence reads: CASSLAGGTPLRNEQFF. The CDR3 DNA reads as TGCGCCAGCAGCTTGGCGGGGGGGACTCCCCTACGGAATGAGCAGTTCTTC.

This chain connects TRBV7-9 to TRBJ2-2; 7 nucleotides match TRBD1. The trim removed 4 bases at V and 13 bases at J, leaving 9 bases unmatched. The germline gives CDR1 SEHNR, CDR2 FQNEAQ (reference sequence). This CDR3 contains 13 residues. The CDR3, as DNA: TGTGCCAGCAGCTCGACCCGGGACAGTGGGCTGTTTTTT. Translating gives CASSSTRDSGLFF.

CDR3 protein: CASRRQGTNEKLFF. As DNA, the CDR3 is TGTGCCAGCAGAAGACAGGGAACTAATGAAAAACTGTTTTTT. The J gene is TRBJ1-4, the V gene TRBV6-5, with 7 bases lining up with TRBD1. This CDR3 has 14 amino acids. Trimming cost V 6 bases and J 1 base; bases outside gene matches: 2. Germline assignment: CDR1 MNHEY and CDR2 SVGAGI.

The CDR3 nucleotides read TGTGCCATCAGTGAGTCTAGTAGGACTAGCGGGAGGTTCGGTGTGGTGACCCAGTACTTC. This sequence encodes CAISESSRTSGRFGVVTQYF. This chain joins TRBV10-3 and TRBJ2-5; TRBD2 agrees at 14 bases. The V gene end was trimmed by 0 bases and the J gene end by 7 bases; junction bases not matched to a gene: 16. Germline values: CDR1 ENHRY, CDR2 SYGVKD. This CDR3 spans 20 amino acids.

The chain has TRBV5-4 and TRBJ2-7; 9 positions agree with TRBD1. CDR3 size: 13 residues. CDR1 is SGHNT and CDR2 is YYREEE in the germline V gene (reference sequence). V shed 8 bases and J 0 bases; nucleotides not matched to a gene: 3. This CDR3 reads CASSTGGSYEQYF. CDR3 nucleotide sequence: TGTGCCAGTTCGACAGGGGGCTCCTACGAGCAGTACTTC.

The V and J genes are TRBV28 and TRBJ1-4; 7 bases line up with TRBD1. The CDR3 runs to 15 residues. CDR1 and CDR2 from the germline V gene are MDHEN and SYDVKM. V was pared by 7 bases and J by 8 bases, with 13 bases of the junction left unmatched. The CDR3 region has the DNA TGTGCCAGCAAAGGGGGCGACAGGGTAACCGAAAAACTGTTTTTT. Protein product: CASKGGDRVTEKLFF.

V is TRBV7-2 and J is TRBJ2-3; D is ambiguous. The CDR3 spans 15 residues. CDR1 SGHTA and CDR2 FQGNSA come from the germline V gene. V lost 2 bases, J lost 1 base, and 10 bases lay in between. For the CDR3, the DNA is TGTGCCAGCAGCTTATCATCACGGGGCACAGATACGCAGTATTTT. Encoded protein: CASSLSSRGTDTQYF.

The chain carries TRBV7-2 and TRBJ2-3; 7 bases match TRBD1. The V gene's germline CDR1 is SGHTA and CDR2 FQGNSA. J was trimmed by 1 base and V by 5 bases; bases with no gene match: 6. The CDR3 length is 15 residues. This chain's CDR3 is CASSLTGPRTDTQYF. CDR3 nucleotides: TGTGCCAGCAGCCTGACAGGGCCCCGCACAGATACGCAGTATTTT.

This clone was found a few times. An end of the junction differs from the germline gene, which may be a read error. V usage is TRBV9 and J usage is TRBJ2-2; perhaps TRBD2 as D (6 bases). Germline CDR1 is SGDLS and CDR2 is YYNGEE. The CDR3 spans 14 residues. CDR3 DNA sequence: TGTGCCAGCAGCGTAGAGGGAGGAACCGGGGGGCTGTTTTTT. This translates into CASSVEGGTGGLFF.

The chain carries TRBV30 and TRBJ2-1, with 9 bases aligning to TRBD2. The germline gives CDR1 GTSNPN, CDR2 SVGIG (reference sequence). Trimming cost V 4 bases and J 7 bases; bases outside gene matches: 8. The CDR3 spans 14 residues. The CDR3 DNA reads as TGTGCCTGGAAACTAGCGGGTTCTTTAAATGAGCAGTTCTTC. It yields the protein CAWKLAGSLNEQFF.

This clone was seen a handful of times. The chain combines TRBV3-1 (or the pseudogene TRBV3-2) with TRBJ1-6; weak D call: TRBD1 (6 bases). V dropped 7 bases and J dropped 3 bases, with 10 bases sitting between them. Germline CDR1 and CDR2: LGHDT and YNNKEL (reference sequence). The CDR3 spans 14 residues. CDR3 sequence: CASKGEVYNSPLHF. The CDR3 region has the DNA TGTGCCAGCAAGGGGGAAGTCTATAATTCACCCCTCCACTTT.

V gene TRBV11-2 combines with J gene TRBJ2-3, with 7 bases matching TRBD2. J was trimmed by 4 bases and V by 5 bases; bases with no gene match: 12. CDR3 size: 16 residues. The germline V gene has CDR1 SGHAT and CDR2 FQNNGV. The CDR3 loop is CASSTPPGGGADTQYF. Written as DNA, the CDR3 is TGTGCCAGCAGCACCCCTCCGGGCGGGGGAGCAGATACGCAGTATTTT.

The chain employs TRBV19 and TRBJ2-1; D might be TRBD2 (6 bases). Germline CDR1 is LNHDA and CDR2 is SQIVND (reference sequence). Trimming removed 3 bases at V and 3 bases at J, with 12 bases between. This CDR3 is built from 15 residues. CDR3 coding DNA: TGTGCCAGTAGTATGGAGGGAGGACTCTACAATGAGCAGTTCTTC. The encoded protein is CASSMEGGLYNEQFF.

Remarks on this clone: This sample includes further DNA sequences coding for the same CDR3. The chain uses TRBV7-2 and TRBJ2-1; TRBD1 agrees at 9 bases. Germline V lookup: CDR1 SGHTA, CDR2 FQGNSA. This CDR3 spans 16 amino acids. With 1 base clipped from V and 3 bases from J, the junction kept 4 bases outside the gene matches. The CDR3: CASSLGGTGSYNEQFF. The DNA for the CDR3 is TGTGCCAGCAGCTTAGGTGGGACAGGGAGCTACAATGAGCAGTTCTTC.

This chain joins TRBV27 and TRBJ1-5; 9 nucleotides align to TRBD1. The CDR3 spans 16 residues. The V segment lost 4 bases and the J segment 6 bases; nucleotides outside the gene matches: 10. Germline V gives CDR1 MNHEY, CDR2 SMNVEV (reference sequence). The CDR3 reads CASSYWDRVSGQPQHF. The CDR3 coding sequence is TGTGCCAGCAGTTATTGGGACAGGGTAAGTGGTCAGCCCCAGCATTTT.

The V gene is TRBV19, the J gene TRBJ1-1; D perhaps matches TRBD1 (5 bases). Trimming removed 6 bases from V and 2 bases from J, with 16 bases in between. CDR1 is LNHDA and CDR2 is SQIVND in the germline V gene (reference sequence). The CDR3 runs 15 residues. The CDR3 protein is CASSAREGVNTEAFF. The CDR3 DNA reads TGTGCCAGTAGCGCCAGGGAAGGGGTAAACACTGAAGCTTTCTTT.

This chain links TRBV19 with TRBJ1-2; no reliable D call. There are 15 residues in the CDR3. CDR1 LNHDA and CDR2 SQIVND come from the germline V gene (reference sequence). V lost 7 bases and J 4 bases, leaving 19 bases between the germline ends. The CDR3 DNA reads TGTGCCAGTAATAAAGGAGGGTATGAGAGCTATGGCTACACCTTC. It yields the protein CASNKGGYESYGYTF. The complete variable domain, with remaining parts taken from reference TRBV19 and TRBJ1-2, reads DGGITQSPKYLFRKEGQNVTLSCEQNLNHDAMYWYRQDPGQGLRLIYYSQIVNDFQKGDIAEGYSVSREKKESFPLTVTSAQKNPTAFYLCASNKGGYESYGYTFGSGTRLTVV.

The CDR3 protein is CASSVDSGTGELFF. CDR3 bases: TGTGCCAGCAGCGTAGATAGCGGAACCGGGGAGCTGTTTTTT. The genes are TRBV9 and TRBJ2-2; D may be TRBD2 (6 bases). Looked up from germline, CDR1 is SGDLS and CDR2 is YYNGEE. Deletions cut 0 bases from V and 5 bases from J, with 8 bases between. CDR3 length: 14 residues.